This entry lists 9 T cell receptor beta chains sequenced from one sample in a study of T cell changes during pregnancy in multiple sclerosis. The assay was immunoSEQ multiplex PCR, and TCRdb's table has in-frame clones only and misses some. The table shows approximately 97,000 clones, with 91% occurring only once. Source: peripheral blood, taken after pregnancy. Every receptor here comes from a female donor in good health, enrolled as a control in a pregnancy study.

The chain employs TRBV30 and TRBJ2-4; no clear D gene. Germline loops: CDR1 GTSNPN, CDR2 SVGIG (reference sequence). The V end lost 3 bases, the J end lost 1 base, and 16 bases lay between the germline ends. This CDR3 contains 16 residues. CDR3 in DNA: TGTGCCTGGAGCAACCGCGAACTGTCTGCCAAAAACATTCAGTACTTC. Residues: CAWSNRELSAKNIQYF.

J is TRBJ1-2 and V is TRBV4-1, with 10 bases fitting TRBD1. Trimming cost V 6 bases and J 1 base; bases outside gene matches: 2. The V gene's germline CDR1 is MGHRA and CDR2 YSYEKL. The CDR3 runs 14 residues. CDR3 in DNA: TGCGCCAGCAGAGGGACAGGGGATAACTATGGCTACACCTTC. It encodes CASRGTGDNYGYTF.

This clone was observed once. This chain uses TRBV5-1 with TRBJ2-2; D possibly corresponds to TRBD1 (6 bases). This CDR3 has 14 residues. Germline CDR1 is SGHRS and CDR2 is YFSETQ. Trimming stripped 5 bases from V and 1 base from J, with 9 bases between. CDR3: CASRTGLNTGELFF. The DNA for the CDR3 is TGCGCCAGCAGAACAGGGTTGAACACCGGGGAGCTGTTTTTT.

CDR3 region: CASSFWGRDTEAFF. The CDR3 coding sequence is TGTGCCAGCAGCTTTTGGGGGCGGGACACTGAAGCTTTCTTT. The chain carries TRBV5-6 and TRBJ1-1, with a tentative D call TRBD1 (6 bases). The CDR3 has 14 residues. The V and J ends lost 2 bases and 3 bases respectively, with 11 bases between them. Germline CDR1 SGHDT, CDR2 YYEEEE.

The chain employs TRBV4-2 and TRBJ1-4, with a tentative D call TRBD1 (6 bases). Trimming took off 1 base at V and 7 bases at J, with 7 bases between the two ends. Germline values: CDR1 LGHNA, CDR2 YNFKEQ. This CDR3 is built from 13 residues. The DNA for the CDR3 is TGTGCCAGCAGCCAAGGAGGGGGTGAAAAACTGTTTTTT. Its translation: CASSQGGGEKLFF.

The chain uses TRBV5-6 and TRBJ2-3; 12 bases fit TRBD1. Trimming took 4 bases from V and 5 from J; bases not matched to a gene: 11. The CDR3 is 17 residues long. Germline V lookup: CDR1 SGHDT, CDR2 YYEEEE. Written as DNA, the CDR3 is TGTGCCAGCAGCCCTCCCGGCGGGACAGGGGGCTTAGATACGCAGTATTTT. It is translated as CASSPPGGTGGLDTQYF.

This sequence joins TRBV7-9 and TRBJ2-7; tentatively, D is TRBD1 (5 bases). Trimming removed 1 base at V and 6 bases at J, with 7 bases between. Germline V gene lookup returns CDR1 SEHNR and CDR2 FQNEAQ (reference sequence). The CDR3 spans 12 residues. The DNA for the CDR3 is TGTGCCAGCAGCTTAGTAGGGGTCGAGCAGTACTTC. It specifies CASSLVGVEQYF. Variable domain in full (rest from reference TRBV7-9 and TRBJ2-7): DTGVSQNPRHKITKRGQNVTFRCDPISEHNRLYWYRQTLGQGPEFLTYFQNEAQLEKSRLLSDRFSAERPKGSFSTLEIQRTEQGDSAMYLCASSLVGVEQYFGPGTRLTVT.

The chain is built from TRBV7-9 and TRBJ1-5; no clear D. V was clipped by 4 bases and J by 0 bases, with 7 bases between them. This CDR3 comprises 14 residues. Germline V gives CDR1 SEHNR, CDR2 FQNEAQ (reference sequence). The CDR3 is CASSSLYSNQPQHF. The CDR3 DNA reads as TGTGCCAGCAGCTCCTTATATAGCAATCAGCCCCAGCATTTT.

The V call is TRBV2, the J call TRBJ2-2; D remains ambiguous. CDR1 and CDR2 (germline): SNHLY, FYNNEI. Trimming removed 7 bases from V and 6 bases from J, with 9 bases in between. The CDR3 consists of 12 residues. This chain's CDR3 is CASTPIAGELFF. CDR3 sequence (DNA): TGTGCCAGCACACCGATAGCCGGGGAGCTGTTTTTT.